This T cell receptor beta chain was captured in a study of Ad26.COV2.S vaccination and SARS-CoV-2 variants. Across the study: Within the COV1001 Ad26.COV2.S trial arm, the donor was enrolled. Study-level points and caveats: Assessments of TCR breadth and depth may have underestimated the total T cell responses.

Treatment specified: some 20 received Ad26.COV2.S at low or high dose, single or two shots; about 5 received placebo; per-sample allocation not given. The investigators took samples on day 63 after the first vaccine or placebo injection. Vaccination employed an Ad26 vector expressing the Wuhan-strain SARS-CoV-2 spike. Turning to this clone: Its specificity is unknown.

The V end lost 4 bases, the J end lost 1 base, and 14 bases lay between the germline ends. The CDR3 runs 15 residues. Germline V gene sequence: CDR1 SGHRS, CDR2 YFSETQ. The assay was immunoSEQ multiplex PCR, and TCRdb's table has in-frame clones only and misses some. The data contain 400,000 or so clones, about 85% of them seen just once; the ten biggest clones take up approximately 3.7%. The J gene is TRBJ1-1, the V gene TRBV5-1; D remains ambiguous. The sequence was obtained from a person between 18 and 65 years old who received the Ad26.COV2.S COVID-19 vaccine or a placebo. Sequenced here: peripheral blood, sampled in a trial of Ad26.COV2.S vaccine versus placebo. Here the CDR3 DNA reads TGCGCCAGCAGCCAAAGTTCCGGGGAGAACACTGAAGCTTTCTTT. Its protein product is CASSQSSGENTEAFF. The full variable domain, in which reference TRBV5-1 and TRBJ1-1 provide the parts outside the CDR3, is KAGVTQTPRYLIKTRGQQVTLSCSPISGHRSVSWYQQTPGQGLQFLFEYFSETQRNKGNFPGRFSGRQFSNSRSEMNVSTLELGDSALYLCASSQSSGENTEAFFGQGTRLTVV.